The present T cell receptor (beta chain) was sequenced within a study of Graves' ophthalmopathy and Graves' hyperthyroidism. Notes on the study in general: Stable hyperthyroidism and ophthalmopathy were told apart by a 13-signature model, which achieved about 88% sensitivity and 65% to 83% specificity. Blood repertoires reportedly contained most expanded thyroid clonotypes above 0.001 frequency. As the model predicted ophthalmopathy progression, it achieved a sensitivity of about 71% and a specificity of more than 72%.

Additional autoimmune diseases, uncontrolled infections, pregnancy or lactation disqualified patients. In its sample, this clonotype was seen many times. The antigen is undetermined. Amplification of TCR beta CDR3 regions used RNA transcripts. The workflow started with a first-round RT-PCR run with HTBI primers and then moved on to a second-round multiplex PCR. A single record per CDR3 protein comes from TCRdb applying MiXCR to the multiplex PCR reads. The sample shows around 600,000 distinct CDR3 sequences, about 40% of them seen only once. The specimen was peripheral blood. This receptor was identified in an adult man with Graves' ophthalmopathy.

In DNA form, the CDR3 reads TGTGCCAGCAGTTTCCGGACGGGTCCGAATCAGCCCCAGCATTTT. This translates into CASSFRTGPNQPQHF. The V and J genes are TRBV6-6 and TRBJ1-5; no reliable D call. V was pared by 4 bases and J by 4 bases, with 14 bases between. The CDR3 contains 15 residues. Germline CDR1 and CDR2: MNHNY and SVGAGI (reference sequence).